This T cell receptor (beta chain) was sequenced for a study of T cells in Graves' hyperthyroidism and ophthalmopathy. This clonotype was recorded at least ten times. As yet, its antigen is unknown. Duration under 3 months, a NOSPECS grade of at least 4, and a Clinical Activity Score of at least 3 characterized the ophthalmopathy patients. From more than 8 ml of fresh peripheral blood, PBMCs were isolated. Study results and limitations: Patients with ophthalmopathy were separated from those with stable hyperthyroidism by a 13 V-J model.

Trimming cost V 5 bases and J 0 bases, with 10 bases left between them. The CDR3 sequence is 14 residues long. Germline CDR1 reads MNHGY; CDR2 reads SVAAGI. Using RNA transcripts as the source, TCR beta CDR3 regions were amplified. Using the HTBI primer set, a first-round RT-PCR was run on the TCR CDR3. TCRdb itself ran the multiplex PCR reads through MiXCR, one entry per CDR3 protein. The sample yields around 610,000 distinct CDR3 sequences, under 15% seen once. The sample taken for sequencing was blood. This chain connects TRBV6-9 to TRBJ1-1; D is undetermined. The source of this sequence is a woman aged 40 to 55 with Graves' ophthalmopathy. The CDR3, as DNA: TGTGCCAGCAGTCCGAGACCAGTGAACACTGAAGCTTTCTTT. Protein: CASSPRPVNTEAFF.